The 29 T cell receptor beta chains presented below share a single source sample, sequenced in a study of blood T cell repertoires in COVID-19. The repertoire was sequenced with immunoSEQ multiplex PCR; TCRdb's copy has only in-frame clones and lacks some. The sample shows some 200,000 clones, 90% to 95% of them seen only once. The material sequenced was peripheral blood. The receptors shown here come from a man aged 25 to 45 with acute or convalescent COVID-19.

This clone was seen a single time. The chain combines TRBV6-5 with TRBJ1-3; D may be TRBD1 (6 bases). The germline CDR1 and CDR2 sequences are MNHEY and SVGAGI. This CDR3 region has 14 residues. V dropped 7 bases and J dropped 5 bases, with 15 bases sitting between them. This chain's CDR3 is CASTQGGGRNTIYF. CDR3 nucleotide sequence: TGTGCCAGCACACAAGGGGGAGGGCGAAACACCATATATTTT.

V and J are TRBV2 and TRBJ2-7, with 7 bases matching TRBD1. J lost 2 bases, V lost 6 bases, and 7 bases had no gene match. The CDR3 is made up of 14 amino acids. Per germline, CDR1 SNHLY and CDR2 FYNNEI. The CDR3 coding sequence is TGTGCCAGCAGAACAACAGGGGTGACCTACGAGCAGTACTTC. It codes for CASRTTGVTYEQYF.

This clone was counted a few times. The rearrangement links TRBV3-1 (or the pseudogene TRBV3-2) to TRBJ2-1; D gene unclear. The germline CDR1 and CDR2 sequences are LGHDT and YNNKEL (reference sequence). V shed 0 bases and J shed 0 bases, with 9 bases lying between them. CDR3 length: 16 residues. CDR3 protein: CASSQDTFGSYNEQFF. The CDR3 DNA reads as TGTGCCAGCAGCCAAGACACGTTCGGCTCCTACAATGAGCAGTTCTTC.

As concerns this clone: The same CDR3 can be traced to other DNA sequences in this sample. This chain links TRBV9 with TRBJ1-4, with a tentative D call TRBD1 (5 bases). The germline CDR1 and CDR2 sequences are SGDLS and YYNGEE. The germline V and J ends were trimmed by 2 bases and 5 bases, with 10 bases remaining between them. The CDR3 sequence is 14 residues long. CDR3 sequence reads: CASSVSQGNEKLFF. The DNA of the CDR3 is TGTGCCAGCAGCGTCAGTCAGGGCAATGAAAAACTGTTTTTT.

This clone showed up just a few times. The chain is built from TRBV19 and TRBJ1-2; the D gene is possibly TRBD1 (6 bases). The CDR3 runs 18 residues. The V and J ends lost 6 bases and 5 bases respectively, with 28 bases between them. Germline values: CDR1 LNHDA, CDR2 SQIVND (reference sequence). CDR3 protein: CASSLAGRMGGLTYGYTF. The CDR3, as DNA: TGTGCCAGTAGCCTAGCCGGCAGAATGGGGGGGCTGACTTATGGCTACACCTTC.

The gene calls are TRBV28 and TRBJ1-2; TRBD1 is a possible D gene (5 bases). In germline, CDR1 is MDHEN, CDR2 SYDVKM. V was clipped by 6 bases and J by 4 bases, with 12 bases between them. The length of the CDR3 is 13 residues. CDR3 residues: CASRPTVRYGYTF. In DNA, the CDR3 is TGTGCCAGCAGGCCGACAGTACGCTATGGCTACACCTTC.

The genes are TRBV7-9 and TRBJ2-2, with 9 bases lining up with TRBD2. Trimming at V came to 11 bases and at J to 4 bases, leaving 11 bases not matched to a gene. The length of the CDR3 is 15 residues. Germline values: CDR1 SEHNR, CDR2 FQNEAQ (reference sequence). The CDR3 loop reads CAGTSSGRRTGELFF. DNA for the CDR3: TGTGCCGGAACATCAAGCGGGAGGCGCACCGGGGAGCTGTTTTTT.

The genes are TRBV5-5 and TRBJ2-3; D is undetermined. Trimming left V 2 bases short and J 3 bases short, with 10 bases between. Germline V gene data show CDR1 as SGHKS and CDR2 as YYEKEE (reference sequence). CDR3 length: 14 residues. CDR3 coding DNA: TGTGCCAGCAGCTTTCCCCAGGCAACAGATACGCAGTATTTT. It is translated as CASSFPQATDTQYF.

This clone occurred once. Other DNA variants within this sample encode the same CDR3. The gene calls are TRBV5-1 and TRBJ2-1, with D tentatively TRBD1 (5 bases). The CDR3 covers 13 residues. The V end lost 1 base, the J end lost 5 bases, and 7 bases lay between the germline ends. CDR1 and CDR2 from the germline V gene are SGHRS and YFSETQ. The CDR3 region has the DNA TGCGCCAGCAGCTTGTCAGGGAACAATGAGCAGTTCTTC. Residues: CASSLSGNNEQFF.

The rearrangement uses TRBV7-9 and TRBJ2-7; no definite D call. V lost 2 bases and J 6 bases, leaving 5 bases between the germline ends. CDR3 size: 11 residues. CDR1 is SEHNR and CDR2 is FQNEAQ in the germline V gene (reference sequence). The DNA for the CDR3 is TGTGCCAGCAGCTTAATTCTCGAGCAGTACTTC. Translated: CASSLILEQYF.

The chain uses TRBV5-1 and TRBJ1-1; 8 nucleotides agree with TRBD1. After removal of 2 bases from V and 0 bases from J, the junction contained 3 bases not matched to a gene. The CDR3 has 15 amino acids. Germline V lookup: CDR1 SGHRS, CDR2 YFSETQ. The CDR3 here is CASSFSTGVNTEAFF. CDR3 sequence (DNA): TGCGCCAGCAGCTTCTCGACAGGGGTGAACACTGAAGCTTTCTTT.

This clone was picked up one time. The chain couples TRBV6-5 to TRBJ2-5; 11 nucleotides agree with TRBD2. J gave up 5 bases and V 6 bases, and 5 bases lay outside the gene matches. This CDR3 has 14 amino acids. CDR1 MNHEY and CDR2 SVGAGI come from the germline V gene. CDR3 residues: CASRLAGGGETQYF. In DNA, the CDR3 is TGTGCCAGCAGGCTAGCGGGGGGTGGCGAGACCCAGTACTTC.

The chain has TRBV24-1 and TRBJ1-1; 7 nucleotides line up with TRBD1. The CDR3 covers 15 residues. V lost 2 bases and J lost 1; bases outside the gene matches: 3. The germline V gene encodes CDR1 KGHDR and CDR2 SFDVKD. CDR3 sequence reads: CATSDSGTANTEAFF. Here the CDR3 DNA reads TGTGCCACCAGTGATTCCGGGACAGCGAACACTGAAGCTTTCTTT.

The genes are TRBV2 and TRBJ2-1; 7 bases are a match to TRBD2. CDR1 and CDR2 from the germline V gene are SNHLY and FYNNEI. J gave up 4 bases and V 7 bases, and 10 bases lay outside the gene matches. CDR3 size: 15 residues. CDR3 DNA sequence: TGTGCCAGCAAATTTGCGGGGGTCGTATACAATGAGCAGTTCTTC. Residues: CASKFAGVVYNEQFF.

This chain connects TRBV9 to TRBJ2-3; tentative D call: TRBD2 (5 bases). Looked up from germline, CDR1 is SGDLS and CDR2 is YYNGEE. V lost 3 bases and J lost 4, with 12 bases in between. The CDR3 covers 14 residues. The CDR3, as DNA: TGTGCCAGCAGCGACGAGGGCCGATCAGATACGCAGTATTTT. Encoded protein: CASSDEGRSDTQYF.

The chain is built from TRBV28 and TRBJ2-1, with 10 bases lining up with TRBD2. J lost 6 bases, V lost 3 bases, and 11 bases had no gene match. Germline CDR1 reads MDHEN; CDR2 reads SYDVKM. CDR3 length equals 17 residues. The DNA of the CDR3 is TGTGCCAGCAGTTTGGGGGTAGGGCTAGCGGGAGCCAATGAGCAGTTCTTC. It yields the protein CASSLGVGLAGANEQFF.

The V gene is TRBV3-1 (or the pseudogene TRBV3-2), the J gene TRBJ2-3; TRBD2 is a possible D gene (5 bases). Per the germline V gene, CDR1 is LGHDT and CDR2 is YNNKEL (reference sequence). V lost 2 bases, J lost 4 bases, and 16 bases lay in between. This CDR3 region has 16 residues. The CDR3 protein is CASSQRSQMRADTQYF. The CDR3, as DNA: TGTGCCAGCAGCCAAAGGTCCCAAATGAGGGCAGATACGCAGTATTTT.

The genes are TRBV19 and TRBJ2-2; D gene uncertain. The CDR3 sequence is 14 residues long. The germline CDR1 and CDR2 sequences are LNHDA and SQIVND (reference sequence). Between the trimmed V and J ends, which lost 4 bases and 4 bases, there was a span of 10 bases. Here the CDR3 DNA reads TGTGCCAGTAGTACAGACCTAACCACCGGGGAGCTGTTTTTT. It yields the protein CASSTDLTTGELFF. Complete variable domain (other parts from reference TRBV19 and TRBJ2-2): DGGITQSPKYLFRKEGQNVTLSCEQNLNHDAMYWYRQDPGQGLRLIYYSQIVNDFQKGDIAEGYSVSREKKESFPLTVTSAQKNPTAFYLCASSTDLTTGELFFGEGSRLTVL.

The CDR3 bases are TGTGCCAGCAGCTTACACTTCGGGGAGCTGTTTTTT. This sequence encodes CASSLHFGELFF. The chain recombines TRBV7-3 with TRBJ2-2; D unresolved. Germline CDR1 and CDR2: SGHTA and FQGTGA. The CDR3 has 12 amino acids. Trimming cost V 2 bases and J 7 bases, with 5 bases left between them.

The rearrangement uses TRBV5-1 and TRBJ2-3, with D possibly TRBD1 on 6 matching bases. V shed 4 bases and J shed 3 bases, with 18 bases lying between them. The CDR3 is 16 amino acids. Per the germline V gene, CDR1 is SGHRS and CDR2 is YFSETQ. CDR3 sequence (DNA): TGCGCCAGCAGCAAGCCTCGGGACACCGCGACAGATACGCAGTATTTT. It is translated as CASSKPRDTATDTQYF.

This clone has a single count. This chain joins TRBV3-1 (or the pseudogene TRBV3-2) and TRBJ2-3; 10 bases agree with TRBD2. The CDR3 is 13 amino acids. CDR1 and CDR2 (germline): LGHDT, YNNKEL (reference sequence). V was clipped by 6 bases and J by 8 bases; unmatched bases: 5. For the CDR3, the DNA is TGTGCCAGCAGTGTAGCGGGAGGAGGTACGCAGTATTTT. Residues: CASSVAGGGTQYF.

J is TRBJ1-2 and V is TRBV15, with a possible D match to TRBD1 (5 bases). V lost 1 base and J lost 7, with 10 bases in between. Germline lookup yields CDR1 LNHNV and CDR2 YYDKDF (reference sequence). This CDR3 spans 13 amino acids. As DNA, the CDR3 is TGTGCCACCAGCAGAGCCGGGACTGGTGGCTACACCTTC. This codes for CATSRAGTGGYTF.

This chain uses TRBV6-5 with TRBJ2-5; tentative D call: TRBD2 (5 bases). Germline loops: CDR1 MNHEY, CDR2 SVGAGI. CDR3 length: 13 amino acids. V was trimmed by 6 bases and J by 1 base, leaving 9 bases between them. Here the CDR3 reads CASRKLVQETQYF. The DNA of the CDR3 is TGTGCCAGCAGGAAACTAGTCCAAGAGACCCAGTACTTC.

The rearrangement links TRBV30 to TRBJ2-1, with a weak D call TRBD2 (6 bases). Deletions cut 3 bases from V and 3 bases from J, with 15 bases between. Germline values: CDR1 GTSNPN, CDR2 SVGIG (reference sequence). The CDR3 covers 15 residues. CDR3 protein: CAWRAPGLRYNEQFF. DNA for the CDR3: TGTGCCTGGAGAGCGCCGGGACTCCGCTACAATGAGCAGTTCTTC.

The J gene is TRBJ2-7, the V gene TRBV19; TRBD1 aligns across 11 bases. The germline gives CDR1 LNHDA, CDR2 SQIVND (reference sequence). This CDR3 contains 14 residues. The J segment lost 0 bases and the V segment lost 8 bases, leaving 3 bases of the junction unmatched. The chain's CDR3 is CASADRGHSYEQYF. The CDR3 coding sequence is TGTGCCAGTGCGGACAGGGGGCACTCCTACGAGCAGTACTTC.

V and J are TRBV19 and TRBJ1-5; TRBD1 is a possible D gene (6 bases). Germline V gene sequence: CDR1 LNHDA, CDR2 SQIVND (reference sequence). CDR3 size: 16 residues. V was pared by 6 bases and J by 6 bases, with 21 bases between. Here the CDR3 reads CASSTSGQWISQPQHF. CDR3 DNA: TGTGCCAGTAGCACCTCAGGACAGTGGATAAGTCAGCCCCAGCATTTT.

V gene TRBV28 combines with J gene TRBJ2-7, with 15 positions matching TRBD2. The CDR3 is 16 residues long. Germline CDR1 MDHEN, CDR2 SYDVKM. The J segment lost 5 bases and the V segment lost 3 bases, leaving 5 bases of the junction unmatched. CDR3 loop: CASSFPGTSGGHEQYF. The DNA of the CDR3 is TGTGCCAGCAGTTTTCCAGGGACTAGCGGGGGGCACGAGCAGTACTTC.

The chain joins TRBV7-3 to TRBJ2-3; TRBD2 aligns across 14 bases. The germline CDR1 and CDR2 sequences are SGHTA and FQGTGA. The junction had 11 bases not matched to a gene; V was cut back by 1 base and J by 2 bases. This CDR3 is 20 amino acids long. CDR3 DNA sequence: TGTGCCAGCAGCTTAAAGCCGACTAGCGGGAGGGCCGGTCACACAGATACGCAGTATTTT. Protein sequence: CASSLKPTSGRAGHTDTQYF.

This sequence joins TRBV5-1 and TRBJ2-7, with TRBD1 matching over 7 bases. CDR3 length equals 14 residues. CDR1 is SGHRS and CDR2 is YFSETQ in the germline V gene. V trimming: 8 bases; J trimming: 4 bases; junction bases outside the gene matches: 12. The CDR3 nucleotides are TGCGCCAGACGGGACAGCGAACATGTTTACGAGCAGTACTTC. Encoded protein: CARRDSEHVYEQYF.